Sequencing of this TCR beta chain was carried out in a study of cytomegalovirus exposure and HLA in healthy donors. The PCR was carried out with 60 Vbeta primers and 13 Jbeta primers. TCRdb's table, derived via immunoSEQ multiplex PCR, lists solely in-frame clones and lacks some. The top ten hold 13% of the sample, which has approximately 180,000 clones, around 80% seen once. Deletions cut 0 bases from V and 9 bases from J, with 12 bases between. Germline CDR1 and CDR2: MRHNA and SNTAGT. CDR3 length equals 14 residues. In its sample, this clone was seen a few times. Sequencing was performed on PBMCs. The receptor was isolated from a woman aged 50 to 60 in good health and CMV-seropositive. V gene TRBV6-4 combines with J gene TRBJ2-1; D remains unclear. The CDR3 loop reads CASSDSSHGFEQFF. The CDR3 nucleotides are TGTGCCAGCAGTGACTCATCTCATGGCTTTGAGCAGTTCTTC.